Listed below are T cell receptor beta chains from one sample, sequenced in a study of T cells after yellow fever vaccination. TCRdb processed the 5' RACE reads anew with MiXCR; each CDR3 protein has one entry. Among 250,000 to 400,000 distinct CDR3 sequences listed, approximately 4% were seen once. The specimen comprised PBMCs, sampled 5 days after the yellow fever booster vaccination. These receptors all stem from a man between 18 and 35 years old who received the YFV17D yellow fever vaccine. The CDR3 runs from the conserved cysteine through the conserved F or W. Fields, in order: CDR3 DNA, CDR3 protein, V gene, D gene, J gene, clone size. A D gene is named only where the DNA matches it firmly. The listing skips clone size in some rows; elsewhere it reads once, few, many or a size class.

CDR3nt: TGTGCCAGCAGACCGGGACGGATGAACACTGAAGCTTTCTTT
CDR3aa: CASRPGRMNTEAFF
v_gene: TRBV6-1
d_gene: -
j_gene: TRBJ1-1
abundance: -

CDR3nt: TGCGCCAGCAGCCTGGACGGGACAGGTTCGTTGGAGACCCAGTACTTC
CDR3aa: CASSLDGTGSLETQYF
v_gene: TRBV5-1
d_gene: TRBD1
j_gene: TRBJ2-5
abundance: many

CDR3nt: TGTGCCATCAGTGAAAGGCAGGACAACAACTATGGCTACACCTTC
CDR3aa: CAISERQDNNYGYTF
v_gene: TRBV10-3
d_gene: -
j_gene: TRBJ1-2
abundance: -

CDR3nt: TGTGCCAGCAGCTTGGGGGGGGAGGGGACCCGGCAGTATTTT
CDR3aa: CASSLGGEGTRQYF
v_gene: TRBV5-5
d_gene: TRBD2
j_gene: TRBJ2-3
abundance: few

CDR3nt: TGCGCCAGCAGCCTTTCCCCCAACAGGGTAGACACCATATATTTT
CDR3aa: CASSLSPNRVDTIYF
v_gene: TRBV4-3
d_gene: -
j_gene: TRBJ1-3
abundance: few

CDR3nt: TGTGCCAGCAGCCTCCGAGAGACAGCCCCCTGGGTAGATACGCAGTATTTT
CDR3aa: CASSLRETAPWVDTQYF
v_gene: TRBV5-6
d_gene: -
j_gene: TRBJ2-3
abundance: -

CDR3nt: TGTGCCAGCAGTTTAAGGACACCATATGGCTACACCTTC
CDR3aa: CASSLRTPYGYTF
v_gene: TRBV12-3/TRBV12-4
d_gene: -
j_gene: TRBJ1-2
abundance: -

CDR3nt: TGTGCCACCAGCAGCACCTACACTGAAGCTTTCTTT
CDR3aa: CATSSTYTEAFF
v_gene: TRBV15
d_gene: -
j_gene: TRBJ1-1
abundance: -

CDR3nt: TGTGCCAGCAGCGTAGAAAAGGCTGGGGGTGGCTACACCTTC
CDR3aa: CASSVEKAGGGYTF
v_gene: TRBV9
d_gene: -
j_gene: TRBJ1-2
abundance: few

CDR3nt: TGCAGCGTTGAAGCCGCTAACTATGGCTACACCTTC
CDR3aa: CSVEAANYGYTF
v_gene: TRBV29-1
d_gene: -
j_gene: TRBJ1-2
abundance: few

CDR3nt: TGTGCCAGCAGTCTACTAGCGGATTCATCCTACAATGAGCAGTTCTTC
CDR3aa: CASSLLADSSYNEQFF
v_gene: TRBV2
d_gene: TRBD2
j_gene: TRBJ2-1
abundance: few

CDR3nt: TGTGCCAGCAGCCAAGTCGGAGGGGGGCCTAACACCGGGGAGCTGTTTTTT
CDR3aa: CASSQVGGGPNTGELFF
v_gene: TRBV4-2
d_gene: -
j_gene: TRBJ2-2
abundance: many

CDR3nt: TGTGCCAGCAGCTTATCAGGACCCAACTATGGCTACACCTTC
CDR3aa: CASSLSGPNYGYTF
v_gene: TRBV7-9
d_gene: -
j_gene: TRBJ1-2
abundance: few

CDR3nt: TGTGCCAGCAGCTCCGGACGGTTTTGTACCTTTCGGGGTTACGATAGCACAGATACGCAGTATTTT
CDR3aa: CASSSGRFCTFRGYDSTDTQYF
v_gene: TRBV7-2
d_gene: -
j_gene: TRBJ2-3
abundance: -

CDR3nt: TGTGCCAGCTCACCACCAGGACGTTTACGCACAGATACGCAGTATTTT
CDR3aa: CASSPPGRLRTDTQYF
v_gene: TRBV18
d_gene: -
j_gene: TRBJ2-3
abundance: -

CDR3nt: TGCAGCGTTGATTCCAGCACAGATACGCAGTATTTT
CDR3aa: CSVDSSTDTQYF
v_gene: TRBV29-1
d_gene: -
j_gene: TRBJ2-3
abundance: few

CDR3nt: TGCGCCAGCAGCGGACAGGGAGGGTCGGTGTCAATTAATGAGCAGTTCTTC
CDR3aa: CASSGQGGSVSINEQFF
v_gene: TRBV5-1
d_gene: -
j_gene: TRBJ2-1
abundance: few

CDR3nt: TGTGCCAGCAGTCCCCGACAGGCCGGAGAGACCCAGTACTTC
CDR3aa: CASSPRQAGETQYF
v_gene: TRBV28
d_gene: -
j_gene: TRBJ2-5
abundance: many

CDR3nt: TGCAGCGTCGGCAGGAGACTCACCGGGGAGCTGTTTTTT
CDR3aa: CSVGRRLTGELFF
v_gene: TRBV29-1
d_gene: -
j_gene: TRBJ2-2
abundance: -

CDR3nt: TGCGCCAGCAGCTTGGCGGGTTACCTAAGCTCCTACGAGCAGTACTTC
CDR3aa: CASSLAGYLSSYEQYF
v_gene: TRBV5-1
d_gene: -
j_gene: TRBJ2-7
abundance: many

CDR3nt: TGTGCCAGCAGCATCTTTGGGGGCTATGGCTACACCTTC
CDR3aa: CASSIFGGYGYTF
v_gene: TRBV12-3/TRBV12-4
d_gene: -
j_gene: TRBJ1-2
abundance: -

CDR3nt: TGCGCCAGCAGCTTGGGAGTCTACACTGAAGCTTTCTTT
CDR3aa: CASSLGVYTEAFF
v_gene: TRBV5-1
d_gene: -
j_gene: TRBJ1-1
abundance: -

CDR3nt: TGTGCCAGCAGCTTAGTGGGAGGGAAAGGTGAAAAACTGTTTTTT
CDR3aa: CASSLVGGKGEKLFF
v_gene: TRBV7-6
d_gene: -
j_gene: TRBJ1-4
abundance: few

CDR3nt: TGTGCCACCAGCAGAGACACAGATACGCAGTATTTT
CDR3aa: CATSRDTDTQYF
v_gene: TRBV15
d_gene: -
j_gene: TRBJ2-3
abundance: many

CDR3nt: TGTGCCAGCAGTTTAAGACACTCTGGAAACACCATATATTTT
CDR3aa: CASSLRHSGNTIYF
v_gene: TRBV12-3/TRBV12-4
d_gene: -
j_gene: TRBJ1-3
abundance: few

CDR3nt: TGCAGTGCCCAGGGTTTCAGCAATCAGCCCCAGCATTTT
CDR3aa: CSAQGFSNQPQHF
v_gene: TRBV20-1
d_gene: -
j_gene: TRBJ1-5
abundance: -

CDR3nt: TGTGCCAGCGCAATCGAGGGGGGCTACACCTTC
CDR3aa: CASAIEGGYTF
v_gene: TRBV6-6
d_gene: -
j_gene: TRBJ1-2
abundance: -

CDR3nt: TGTGCCAGCAGCTCGGACAGACTCTACACCGGGGAGCTGTTTTTT
CDR3aa: CASSSDRLYTGELFF
v_gene: TRBV12-3/TRBV12-4
d_gene: -
j_gene: TRBJ2-2
abundance: -

CDR3nt: TGTGCTACGATGGGGGACATTCAGTACTTC
CDR3aa: CATMGDIQYF
v_gene: TRBV10-3
d_gene: -
j_gene: TRBJ2-4
abundance: -

CDR3nt: TGTGCCAGCAGCTTGGGGGTACATAATTCACCCCTCCACTTT
CDR3aa: CASSLGVHNSPLHF
v_gene: TRBV7-9
d_gene: -
j_gene: TRBJ1-6
abundance: few

CDR3nt: TGTGCCAGCAGTTTAGCGTCAGGTTGGGTAAATGAGCAGTTCTTC
CDR3aa: CASSLASGWVNEQFF
v_gene: TRBV12-3/TRBV12-4
d_gene: -
j_gene: TRBJ2-1
abundance: few

CDR3nt: TGTGCCAGCAGCGCCCAACAGAACACTGAAGCTTTCTTT
CDR3aa: CASSAQQNTEAFF
v_gene: TRBV7-3
d_gene: -
j_gene: TRBJ1-1
abundance: few

CDR3nt: TGTGCCAGCAGTACAACGACAGGGGGTATCTCCGCCTCCGGGGAGCTGTTTTTT
CDR3aa: CASSTTTGGISASGELFF
v_gene: TRBV12-3/TRBV12-4
d_gene: TRBD1
j_gene: TRBJ2-2
abundance: -

CDR3nt: TGCAGTGCCCGAATGGACTACCAAGAGACCCAGTACTTC
CDR3aa: CSARMDYQETQYF
v_gene: TRBV20-1
d_gene: -
j_gene: TRBJ2-5
abundance: -

CDR3nt: TGTGCCAGTAGTCGAGGCGGGCAGAAGAACACTGAAGCTTTCTTT
CDR3aa: CASSRGGQKNTEAFF
v_gene: TRBV19
d_gene: -
j_gene: TRBJ1-1
abundance: few

CDR3nt: TGCAGTGTACTGCAGGGAGATCAGCCCCAGCATTTT
CDR3aa: CSVLQGDQPQHF
v_gene: TRBV20-1
d_gene: -
j_gene: TRBJ1-5
abundance: few

CDR3nt: TGTGCCAGCAGCTTCTACCTGACAGGGGGCATCACAGATACGCAGTATTTT
CDR3aa: CASSFYLTGGITDTQYF
v_gene: TRBV7-9
d_gene: TRBD1
j_gene: TRBJ2-3
abundance: many

CDR3nt: TGTGCCAGCAGCCAGACAGGGGGGAATCAGCCCCAGCATTTT
CDR3aa: CASSQTGGNQPQHF
v_gene: TRBV7-9
d_gene: TRBD1
j_gene: TRBJ1-5
abundance: many

CDR3nt: TGTGCCAGCAGCCCAGCCTGGACAGGGGATCAGCCCCAGCATTTT
CDR3aa: CASSPAWTGDQPQHF
v_gene: TRBV7-2
d_gene: TRBD1
j_gene: TRBJ1-5
abundance: -

CDR3nt: TGCGCCAGCAGCCAAGAGGGGACATTTGGGGGGGTTGTAGCTGAAGCTTTCTTT
CDR3aa: CASSQEGTFGGVVAEAFF
v_gene: TRBV4-1
d_gene: -
j_gene: TRBJ1-1
abundance: few

CDR3nt: TGTGCCAGCAGCTCCGGGACAGGGTTCTATGGCTACACCTTC
CDR3aa: CASSSGTGFYGYTF
v_gene: TRBV7-9
d_gene: TRBD1
j_gene: TRBJ1-2
abundance: many

CDR3nt: TGTGCCAGCAGCCAAGATAAGCATCAGTCTCTTGGAGATACGCAGTATTTT
CDR3aa: CASSQDKHQSLGDTQYF
v_gene: TRBV3-1
d_gene: -
j_gene: TRBJ2-3
abundance: many

CDR3nt: TGTGCCACCACGGCTAACGGGGGCTACAATGAGCAGTTCTTC
CDR3aa: CATTANGGYNEQFF
v_gene: TRBV10-3
d_gene: -
j_gene: TRBJ2-1
abundance: -

CDR3nt: TGTGCCAGCAGCTTCCAGGTCCTCTATGGCTACACCTTC
CDR3aa: CASSFQVLYGYTF
v_gene: TRBV11-2
d_gene: -
j_gene: TRBJ1-2
abundance: few

CDR3nt: TGTGCCAGCAGCTTTAGTGGGGGTTCAGAGACCCAGTACTTC
CDR3aa: CASSFSGGSETQYF
v_gene: TRBV9
d_gene: -
j_gene: TRBJ2-5
abundance: few